This is a list of T cell receptor beta chains from one sample in a study of long-term antiretroviral therapy in people with HIV. Using immunoSEQ multiplex PCR, the repertoire was profiled, and TCRdb retains in-frame clones only, with some absent. The data contain tens of thousands of clones, over 75% of them singletons. The sample consisted of unsorted PBMCs, taken 2 years after starting antiretroviral therapy. The receptors originated from a man aged 50 or older with HIV. Each CDR3 is given with its conserved first and last residue. Each record gives: D gene, V gene, J gene, clone size, CDR3 DNA, CDR3 protein. A D gene is named only where the DNA matches it firmly. Only some rows state a clone size, as once, few, many or a class for expanded clones.

>-|TRBV2|TRBJ1-6|few
TGTGCCACCCGAGGCGGGACTGACAATTCACCCCTCCACTTT
CATRGGTDNSPLHF
>-|TRBV27|TRBJ1-2|-
TGTGCCAGCAGTTTATCGAGACTCATGCTTTATGGCTACACCTTC
CASSLSRLMLYGYTF
>-|TRBV19|TRBJ2-6|-
TGTGCCAGTAGTAGGCCAGGTGTCTCTGGGGCCAACGTCCTGACTTTC
CASSRPGVSGANVLTF
>TRBD1|TRBV19|TRBJ1-4|-
TGTGCCAGTAATTCGGGACAGGGGCCTGCAACTAATGAAAAACTGTTTTTT
CASNSGQGPATNEKLFF
>TRBD1|TRBV5-4|TRBJ2-1|-
TGTGCCAGCAGCGGCCGGGACAGAGACTACAATGAGCAGTTCTTC
CASSGRDRDYNEQFF
>TRBD2|TRBV4-3|TRBJ2-1|-
TGCGCCAGCAGCCAAGGCGCGCGGTGGTCTAGCGGGAGTAAAACCAATGAGCAGTTCTTC
CASSQGARWSSGSKTNEQFF
>-|TRBV9|TRBJ2-6|-
TGTGCCAGCAGCGTAATCCCGGGGGCCAACGTCCTGACTTTC
CASSVIPGANVLTF
>-|TRBV6-6|TRBJ2-3|-
TGTGCCAGCAGCCTCCTAGGGAGTAGCACAGATACGCAGTATTTT
CASSLLGSSTDTQYF
>-|TRBV6-1|TRBJ1-2|-
TGTGCCGGAGGTCCCGAGGGGGGCGGGAGGGGCTACACCTTC
CAGGPEGGGRGYTF
>-|TRBV4-3|TRBJ1-6|-
TGCGCCAGCAGCCCCTCGGGGGTAACGGATTCACCCCTCCACTTT
CASSPSGVTDSPLHF
>-|TRBV7-9|TRBJ2-3|once
TGTGCCAGCAGCTTAGAGGGCAGGGGAACAGATACGCAGTATTTT
CASSLEGRGTDTQYF
>TRBD1|TRBV5-4|TRBJ2-4|-
TGTGCCAGCAGCTCAGGGGGCAACGCCAAAAACATTCAGTACTTC
CASSSGGNAKNIQYF
>TRBD1|TRBV9|TRBJ1-2|-
TGTGCCAGCAGCGCACCGGGACAGGGCCTTGGCTACACCTTC
CASSAPGQGLGYTF
>-|TRBV5-3|TRBJ2-7|-
TGTGCCAGAAGCTTGGACTATTCCTACGAGCAGTACTTC
CARSLDYSYEQYF
>-|TRBV6-5|TRBJ1-2|-
TGTGCCAGCAGTAGGGATTTGGCGGCCTATGGCTACACCTTC
CASSRDLAAYGYTF
>-|TRBV4-3|TRBJ2-1|-
TGCGCCAGCAGCCAAGTTCGGGTCGCGGGTGAGCAGTTCTTC
CASSQVRVAGEQFF
>-|TRBV5-1|TRBJ2-1|-
TGCGCCAGCAGCTTGATGGGAGGGCAGTTCTTC
CASSLMGGQFF
>TRBD1|TRBV11-1|TRBJ1-4|-
TGTGCCAGCAGCTTATCAGGGGGCGAGGAGGAAAAACTGTTTTTT
CASSLSGGEEEKLFF
>TRBD2|TRBV7-2|TRBJ2-2|-
TGTGCCAGCAGCTTTGCGGGAGGGACCGGGGAGCTGTTTTTT
CASSFAGGTGELFF
>-|TRBV11-2|TRBJ2-1|-
TGTGCCAGCAGCTCTGGAACAGCTCTCTCCTACAATGAGCAGTTCTTC
CASSSGTALSYNEQFF
>TRBD1|TRBV6-5|TRBJ2-1|-
TGTGCCAGCCGGGACAGGGTTCTGGATGAGCAGTTCTTC
CASRDRVLDEQFF
>-|TRBV10-3|TRBJ2-1|-
TGTGCCATCAGTGAGCCCCGCAGTGAGCAGTTCTTC
CAISEPRSEQFF
>-|TRBV4-1|TRBJ1-4|-
TGCGCCAGCAGCCAGGGGTCCACTGAAAAACTGTTTTTT
CASSQGSTEKLFF
>-|TRBV5-5|TRBJ2-1|-
TGTGCCAGCAGCTTGAGTTTGCGACGCGTCGGGACTGGAGTCTACAATGAGCAGTTCTTC
CASSLSLRRVGTGVYNEQFF
>-|TRBV7-2|TRBJ1-1|-
TGTGCCAGCAGTCGAAGTAACACTGAAGCTTTCTTT
CASSRSNTEAFF
>-|TRBV10-3|TRBJ1-6|few
TGTGCCATCAGTGAGATAGACGGATCCCCTAATTCACCCCTCCACTTT
CAISEIDGSPNSPLHF
>-|TRBV9|TRBJ2-1|-
TGTGCCAGCAGCCCGGGCCCGAGCTCCTACAATGAGCAGTTCTTC
CASSPGPSSYNEQFF
>TRBD2|TRBV10-2|TRBJ2-5|-
TGCGCCAGCAGTGGCCCGGGACTAGCGGGGAACCAAGAGACCCAGTACTTC
CASSGPGLAGNQETQYF
>TRBD2|TRBV28|TRBJ2-1|-
TGTGCCAGCACGACTAGCGGGTATGAGCAGTTCTTC
CASTTSGYEQFF
>-|TRBV10-2|TRBJ2-2|-
TGCGCCAGCAGTGAAAACAGGGAAAAAACCGGGGAGCTGTTTTTT
CASSENREKTGELFF
>-|TRBV27|TRBJ2-7|-
TGTGCCAGCAGTTTAAGGCGGGGCACGAGATTAGAGCAGTACTTC
CASSLRRGTRLEQYF
>TRBD1|TRBV2|TRBJ1-5|-
TGTGCCAGCAGTATGGGACAGGTCAATCAGCCCCAGCATTTT
CASSMGQVNQPQHF
>TRBD1|TRBV6-5|TRBJ2-7|-
TGTGCCAGCAGCAGACAGGGGGCCAACGAGCAGTACTTC
CASSRQGANEQYF
>TRBD1|TRBV5-1|TRBJ2-1|-
TGCGCCAGCAGCTTGGCCTTGACAGGGGGCGATGAGCAGTTCTTC
CASSLALTGGDEQFF
>TRBD1|TRBV18|TRBJ1-2|once
TGTGCCAGCTCACCGGGGACAGGGTCGTTTGGCGGCTACACCTTC
CASSPGTGSFGGYTF
>-|TRBV10-3|TRBJ2-1|-
TGTGCCACTGACCTAACAGGTTACAATGAGCAGTTCTTC
CATDLTGYNEQFF
>TRBD1|TRBV7-9|TRBJ1-2|-
TGTGCCAGCAGCTTTTCGGACAGGGGGCCGAGCTATGGCTACACCTTC
CASSFSDRGPSYGYTF
>-|TRBV28|TRBJ1-1|few
TGTGCCAGCAGTTTACCATCGCAGGGAGGGGGCACTGAAGCTTTCTTT
CASSLPSQGGGTEAFF
>-|TRBV5-4|TRBJ1-2|-
TGTGCCAGCAGATCGGGGGCGTATGGCTACACCTTC
CASRSGAYGYTF
>TRBD2|TRBV27|TRBJ2-1|once
TGTGCCAGCAGTTATTTGACTAGCTTCGGAGTCAATGAGCAGTTCTTC
CASSYLTSFGVNEQFF
>-|TRBV2|TRBJ2-3|-
TGTGCCACGGGGGAGGAAAGCACAGATACGCAGTATTTT
CATGEESTDTQYF
>-|TRBV30|TRBJ1-6|few
TGTGCCTGGAGTGTATCGCACCCATCACCCCTCCACTTT
CAWSVSHPSPLHF
>-|TRBV7-9|TRBJ1-1|-
TGTGCCAGCAGCTTAAGTCCGGGAGGGAACACTGAAGCTTTCTTT
CASSLSPGGNTEAFF
>TRBD2|TRBV12-5|TRBJ2-1|few
TGTGCTAGTGGCGCGGGGGGGGGTAACAATGAGCAGTTCTTC
CASGAGGGNNEQFF
>-|TRBV28|TRBJ2-7|-
TGTGCCAGCAGTTTTCTCAGGCAGTCCTACGAGCAGTACTTC
CASSFLRQSYEQYF
>-|TRBV27|TRBJ1-4|-
TGTGCCAGCAGCCCGAGAACAGGGAGCCTCCCAACTAATGAAAAACTGTTTTTT
CASSPRTGSLPTNEKLFF
>-|TRBV6-5|TRBJ2-2|once
TGTGCCAGCAGTTTCGACCCGAACACCGGGGAGCTGTTTTTT
CASSFDPNTGELFF
>TRBD1|TRBV30|TRBJ2-7|-
TGTGCCTGGAGCGTCCTTGGGACAGGAGCCTACGAGCAGTACTTC
CAWSVLGTGAYEQYF